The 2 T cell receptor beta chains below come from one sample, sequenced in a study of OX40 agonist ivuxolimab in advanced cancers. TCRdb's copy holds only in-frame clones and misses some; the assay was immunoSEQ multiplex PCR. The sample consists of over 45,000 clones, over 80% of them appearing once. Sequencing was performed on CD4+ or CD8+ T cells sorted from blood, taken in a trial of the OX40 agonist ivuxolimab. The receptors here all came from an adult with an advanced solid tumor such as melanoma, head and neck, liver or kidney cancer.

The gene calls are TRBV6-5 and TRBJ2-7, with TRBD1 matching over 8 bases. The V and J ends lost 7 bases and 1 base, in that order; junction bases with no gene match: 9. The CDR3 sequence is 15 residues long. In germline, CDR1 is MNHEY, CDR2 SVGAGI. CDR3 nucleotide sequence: TGTGCCAGCAATCCGCGGCAGGGGGCATCCTACGAGCAGTACTTC. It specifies CASNPRQGASYEQYF.

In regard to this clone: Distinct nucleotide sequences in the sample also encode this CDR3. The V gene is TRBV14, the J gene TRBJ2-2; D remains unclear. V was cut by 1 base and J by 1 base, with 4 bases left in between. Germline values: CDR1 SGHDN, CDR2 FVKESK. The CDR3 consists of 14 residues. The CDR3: CASSQVRNTGELFF. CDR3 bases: TGTGCCAGCAGCCAAGTCAGGAACACCGGGGAGCTGTTTTTT.